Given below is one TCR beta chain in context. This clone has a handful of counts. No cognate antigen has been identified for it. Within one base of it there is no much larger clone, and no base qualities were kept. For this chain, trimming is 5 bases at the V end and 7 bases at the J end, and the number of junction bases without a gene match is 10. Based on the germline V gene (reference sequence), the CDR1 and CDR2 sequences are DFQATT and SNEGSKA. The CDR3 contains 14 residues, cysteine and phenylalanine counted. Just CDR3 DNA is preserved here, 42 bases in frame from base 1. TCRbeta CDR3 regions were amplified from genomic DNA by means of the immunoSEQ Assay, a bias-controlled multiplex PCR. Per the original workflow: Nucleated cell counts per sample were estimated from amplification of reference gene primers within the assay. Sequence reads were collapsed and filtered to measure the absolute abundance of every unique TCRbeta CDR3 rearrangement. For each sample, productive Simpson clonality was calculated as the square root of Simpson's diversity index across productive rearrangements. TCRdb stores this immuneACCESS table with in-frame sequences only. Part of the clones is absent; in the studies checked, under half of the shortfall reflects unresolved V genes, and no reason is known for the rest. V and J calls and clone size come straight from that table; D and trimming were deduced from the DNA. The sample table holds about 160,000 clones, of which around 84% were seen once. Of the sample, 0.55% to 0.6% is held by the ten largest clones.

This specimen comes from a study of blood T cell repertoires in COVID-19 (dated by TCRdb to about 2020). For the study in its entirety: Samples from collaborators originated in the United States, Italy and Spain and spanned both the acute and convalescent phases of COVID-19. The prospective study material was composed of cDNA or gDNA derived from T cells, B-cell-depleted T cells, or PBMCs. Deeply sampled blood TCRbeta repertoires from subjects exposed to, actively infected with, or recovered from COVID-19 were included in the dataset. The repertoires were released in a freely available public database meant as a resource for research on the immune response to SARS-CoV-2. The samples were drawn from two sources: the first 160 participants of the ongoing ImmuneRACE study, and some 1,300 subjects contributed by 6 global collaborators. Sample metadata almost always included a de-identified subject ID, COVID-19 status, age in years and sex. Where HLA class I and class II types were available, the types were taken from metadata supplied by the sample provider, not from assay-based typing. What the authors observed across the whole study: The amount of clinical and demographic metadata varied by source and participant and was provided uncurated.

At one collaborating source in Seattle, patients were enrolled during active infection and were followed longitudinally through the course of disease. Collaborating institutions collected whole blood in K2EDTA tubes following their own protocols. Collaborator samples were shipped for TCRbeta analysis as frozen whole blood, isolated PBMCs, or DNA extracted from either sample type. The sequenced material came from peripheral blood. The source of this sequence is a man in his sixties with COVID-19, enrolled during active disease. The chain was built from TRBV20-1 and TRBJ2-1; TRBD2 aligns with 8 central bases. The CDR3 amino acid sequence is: CSARGREVGNEQFF. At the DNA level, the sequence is TGCAGTGCTCGTGGGCGGGAGGTGGGGAATGAGCAGTTCTTC.